These T cell receptor beta chains were read from a single sample in a study of T cells after yellow fever vaccination. TCRdb re-called the 5' RACE reads with MiXCR, one entry per CDR3 protein. The sample carries about 260,000 distinct CDR3 sequences, about 5% recorded once. Sequencing was performed on CD4+ T cells sorted from PBMCs, taken on the day of the yellow fever booster vaccination. Receptor source: a man between 18 and 29 years old who received the YFV17D yellow fever vaccine. The CDR3 runs from the conserved cysteine through the conserved F or W. D genes are given only for firm matches. Clone size is given for some rows only: seen once, a few or many times, or a class if the clone is expanded.

j_call d_call clone_size v_call cdr3_aa cdr3_nt
TRBJ1-6 . many TRBV5-1 CASRTGTSNSPLHF TGCGCCAGCCGAACCGGGACGTCAAATTCACCCCTCCACTTT
TRBJ2-7 . . TRBV7-2 CASSLDRQYDYEQYF TGTGCCAGCAGCTTGGACAGACAGTACGACTACGAGCAGTACTTC
TRBJ1-2 TRBD1 many TRBV5-1 CASSSLPTGDGYTF TGCGCCAGCAGCTCCCTTCCTACAGGGGACGGCTACACCTTC
TRBJ1-2 TRBD1 few TRBV29-1 CSVLDQGASYYGYTF TGCAGCGTCTTGGACCAGGGGGCAAGTTACTATGGCTACACCTTC
TRBJ1-3 . . TRBV29-1 CSVEDVSGNTIYF TGCAGCGTTGAGGATGTCTCTGGAAACACCATATATTTT
TRBJ1-5 . . TRBV7-8 CASSQITGIQPQHF TGTGCCAGCAGCCAAATCACAGGGATTCAGCCCCAGCATTTT
TRBJ2-2 . few TRBV7-8 CASSFSRQAVTGELFF TGTGCCAGCAGCTTTAGCCGACAGGCCGTGACCGGGGAGCTGTTTTTT
TRBJ2-3 . . TRBV2 CASNPGDTDTQYF TGTGCCAGCAATCCGGGGGATACAGATACGCAGTATTTT
TRBJ2-1 . . TRBV5-1 CASSLGLLAGRNEQFF TGCGCCAGCAGCTTGGGTCTACTAGCCGGTAGGAATGAGCAGTTCTTC
TRBJ1-4 . . TRBV10-3 CAIRPDMGEKLFF TGTGCCATCAGGCCGGACATGGGGGAAAAACTGTTTTTT
TRBJ2-3 TRBD1 few TRBV5-5 CASSLMKDGTGWTDTQYF TGTGCCAGCAGCTTGATGAAGGATGGGACAGGGTGGACAGATACGCAGTATTTT
TRBJ2-3 . . TRBV7-9 CASSFDTFDTQYF TGTGCCAGCAGCTTTGATACCTTCGATACGCAGTATTTT
TRBJ1-5 . many TRBV7-2 CASSFLSQPQHF TGTGCCAGCAGCTTCCTAAGTCAGCCCCAGCATTTT
TRBJ2-4 . . TRBV27 CASSLSTSRVKNIQYF TGTGCCAGCAGTTTATCCACAAGTCGGGTCAAAAACATTCAGTACTTC
TRBJ1-5 . . TRBV12-3/TRBV12-4 CASSLGELGPQPQHF TGTGCCAGCAGTTTAGGGGAACTCGGTCCTCAGCCCCAGCATTTT
TRBJ2-7 . many TRBV12-1 CASSFARGRGYEQYF TGTGCCAGCAGCTTTGCGCGAGGCAGGGGCTACGAGCAGTACTTC
TRBJ1-1 . . TRBV9 CASTQGLNTEAFF TGTGCCAGCACCCAGGGTTTGAACACTGAAGCTTTCTTT
TRBJ2-5 TRBD1 few TRBV10-3 CAIRGTGSETQYF TGTGCCATCAGGGGGACAGGGTCGGAGACCCAGTACTTC
TRBJ2-5 . . TRBV14 CASSPPGPRETQYF TGTGCCAGCAGCCCCCCGGGACCGAGGGAGACCCAGTACTTC
TRBJ1-2 . many TRBV7-2 CASSLAGGGYTF TGTGCCAGCAGCTTAGCCGGGGGGGGCTACACCTTC
TRBJ1-6 . . TRBV5-1 CASSLASVSREDSPLHF TGCGCCAGCAGCTTGGCCAGCGTGAGCAGGGAGGATTCACCCCTCCACTTT
TRBJ2-2 . few TRBV9 CASSVGVGTGRRTGELFF TGTGCCAGCAGCGTAGGTGTGGGAACAGGCCGGAGGACCGGGGAGCTGTTTTTT
TRBJ1-3 . few TRBV4-2 CASSHSPVDGNTIYF TGTGCCAGCAGCCACTCCCCCGTAGATGGAAACACCATATATTTT
TRBJ2-5 TRBD2 . TRBV2 CASSLGLAQYF TGTGCCAGCAGCCTCGGACTAGCCCAGTACTTC
TRBJ1-2 . few TRBV4-2 CASSQSKYGYTF TGTGCCAGCAGCCAATCTAAGTATGGCTACACCTTC
TRBJ2-2 . many TRBV5-1 CASSLEVVGELFF TGCGCCAGCAGCCTGGAAGTAGTCGGGGAGCTGTTTTTT
TRBJ1-6 . few TRBV4-2 CASSQPDGGLDSPLHF TGTGCCAGCAGCCAACCGGACGGGGGATTGGATTCACCCCTCCACTTT
TRBJ2-2 . few TRBV5-1 CASTAYGGKAGELFF TGCGCCAGCACCGCCTACGGGGGAAAGGCCGGGGAGCTGTTTTTT
TRBJ1-2 TRBD1 . TRBV12-3/TRBV12-4 CASSPTGGAPGYTF TGTGCCAGCAGCCCCACAGGGGGGGCCCCGGGCTACACCTTC
TRBJ2-7 TRBD1 . TRBV25-1 CASSESGDRVYEQYF TGTGCCAGCAGTGAATCTGGGGACAGGGTCTACGAGCAGTACTTC